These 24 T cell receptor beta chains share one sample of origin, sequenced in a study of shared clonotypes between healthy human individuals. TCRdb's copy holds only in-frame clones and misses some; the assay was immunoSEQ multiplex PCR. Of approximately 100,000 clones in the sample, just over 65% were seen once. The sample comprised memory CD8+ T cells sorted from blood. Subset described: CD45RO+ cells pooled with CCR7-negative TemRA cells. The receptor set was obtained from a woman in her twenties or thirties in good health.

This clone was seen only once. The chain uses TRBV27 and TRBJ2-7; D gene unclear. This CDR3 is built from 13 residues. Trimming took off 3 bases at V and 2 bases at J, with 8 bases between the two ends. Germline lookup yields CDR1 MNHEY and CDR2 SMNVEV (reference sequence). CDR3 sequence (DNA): TGTGCCAGCAGTTTGGGAACGACCTACGAGCAGTACTTC. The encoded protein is CASSLGTTYEQYF.

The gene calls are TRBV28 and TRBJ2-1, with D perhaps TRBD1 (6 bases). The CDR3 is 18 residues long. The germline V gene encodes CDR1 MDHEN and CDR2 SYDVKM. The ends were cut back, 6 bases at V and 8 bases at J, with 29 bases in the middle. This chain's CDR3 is CASSRKIQGGYIVDEQFF. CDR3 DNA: TGTGCCAGCAGCCGAAAAATACAAGGGGGTTACATAGTTGATGAGCAGTTCTTC.

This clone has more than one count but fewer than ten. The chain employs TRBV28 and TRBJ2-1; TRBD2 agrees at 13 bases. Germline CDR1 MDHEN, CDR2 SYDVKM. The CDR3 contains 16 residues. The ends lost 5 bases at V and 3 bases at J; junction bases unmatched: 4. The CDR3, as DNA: TGTGCCAGCAGTCCCAGGACTAGCGGGGGCTACAATGAGCAGTTCTTC. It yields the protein CASSPRTSGGYNEQFF.

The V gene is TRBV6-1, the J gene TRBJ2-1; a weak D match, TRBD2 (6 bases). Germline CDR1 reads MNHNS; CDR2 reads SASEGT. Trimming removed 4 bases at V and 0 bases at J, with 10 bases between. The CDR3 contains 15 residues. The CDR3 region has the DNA TGTGCCAGCAGTGGGCGGGATTCCTCCTACAATGAGCAGTTCTTC. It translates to CASSGRDSSYNEQFF.

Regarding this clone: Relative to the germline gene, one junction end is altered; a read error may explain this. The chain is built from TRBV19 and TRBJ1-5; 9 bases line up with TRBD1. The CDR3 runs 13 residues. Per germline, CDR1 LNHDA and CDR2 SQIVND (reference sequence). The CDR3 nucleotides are TGTGCCAGTAGCATATCCGGGACAGGGCTAGTTAATTTT. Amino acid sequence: CASSISGTGLVNF.

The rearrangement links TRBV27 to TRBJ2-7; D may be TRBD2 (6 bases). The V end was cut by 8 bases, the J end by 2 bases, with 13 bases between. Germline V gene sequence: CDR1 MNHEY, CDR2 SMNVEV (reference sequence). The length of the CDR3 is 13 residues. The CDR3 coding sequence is TGTGCCAGCTCTCCGGGGGTCGCCTACGAGCAGTACTTC. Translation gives CASSPGVAYEQYF.

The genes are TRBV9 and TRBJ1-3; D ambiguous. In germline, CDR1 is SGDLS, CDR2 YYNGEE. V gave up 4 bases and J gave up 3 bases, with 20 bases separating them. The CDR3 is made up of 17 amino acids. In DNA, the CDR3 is TGTGCCAGCAGCTCACCCAACGGGCGGGGATATGGAAACACCATATATTTT. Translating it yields CASSSPNGRGYGNTIYF.

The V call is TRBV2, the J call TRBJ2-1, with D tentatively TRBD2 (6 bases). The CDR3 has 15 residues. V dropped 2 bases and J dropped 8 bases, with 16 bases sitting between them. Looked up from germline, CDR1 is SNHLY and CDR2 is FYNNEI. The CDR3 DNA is TGTGCCAGCAGTGAAACCCCGGGAGCCTCCGATGAGCAGTTCTTC. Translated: CASSETPGASDEQFF. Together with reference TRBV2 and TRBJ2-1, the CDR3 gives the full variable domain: EPEVTQTPSHQVTQMGQEVILRCVPISNHLYFYWYRQILGQKVEFLVSFYNNEISEKSEIFDDQFSVERPDGSNFTLKIRSTKLEDSAMYFCASSETPGASDEQFFGPGTRLTVL.

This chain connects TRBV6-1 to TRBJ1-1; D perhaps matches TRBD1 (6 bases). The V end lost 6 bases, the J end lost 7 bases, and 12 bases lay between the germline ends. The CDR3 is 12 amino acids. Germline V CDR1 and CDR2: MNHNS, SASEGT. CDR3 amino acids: CASRPEGDEAFF. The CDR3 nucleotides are TGTGCCAGCAGGCCCGAGGGGGATGAAGCTTTCTTT.

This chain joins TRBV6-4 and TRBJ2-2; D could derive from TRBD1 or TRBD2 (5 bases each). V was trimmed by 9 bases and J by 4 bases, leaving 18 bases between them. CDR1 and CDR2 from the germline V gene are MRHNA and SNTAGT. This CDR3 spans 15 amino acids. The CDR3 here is CASSLESGGTGELFF. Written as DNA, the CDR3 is TGTGCCAGTTCGCTAGAGTCTGGGGGCACCGGGGAGCTGTTTTTT.

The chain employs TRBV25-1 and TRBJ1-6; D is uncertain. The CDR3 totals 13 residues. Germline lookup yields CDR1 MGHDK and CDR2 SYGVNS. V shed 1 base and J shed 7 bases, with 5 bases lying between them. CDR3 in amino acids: CASSELRNSPLHF. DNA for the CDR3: TGTGCCAGCAGTGAATTACGGAATTCACCCCTCCACTTT.

CDR3 nucleotide sequence: TGCGCCAGCAGGAATGGACTAGCGGGAGGGCATCAAGAGACCCAGTACTTC. Protein sequence: CASRNGLAGGHQETQYF. The chain couples TRBV5-1 to TRBJ2-5; TRBD2 agrees at 15 bases. The V gene's germline CDR1 is SGHRS and CDR2 YFSETQ. The CDR3 covers 17 residues. J was trimmed by 2 bases and V by 5 bases; bases with no gene match: 7.

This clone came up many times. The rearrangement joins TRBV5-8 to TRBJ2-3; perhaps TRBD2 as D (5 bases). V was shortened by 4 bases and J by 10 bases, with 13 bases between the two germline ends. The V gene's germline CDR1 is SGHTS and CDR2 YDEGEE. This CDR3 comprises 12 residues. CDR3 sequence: CASSQTKIAQYF. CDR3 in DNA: TGTGCCAGCAGCCAGACTAAGATCGCGCAGTATTTT. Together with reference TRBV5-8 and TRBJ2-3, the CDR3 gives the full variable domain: EAGVTQSPTHLIKTRGQQATLRCSPISGHTSVYWYQQALGLGLQFLLWYDEGEERNRGNFPPRFSGRQFPNYSSELNVNALELEDSALYLCASSQTKIAQYFGPGTRLTVL.

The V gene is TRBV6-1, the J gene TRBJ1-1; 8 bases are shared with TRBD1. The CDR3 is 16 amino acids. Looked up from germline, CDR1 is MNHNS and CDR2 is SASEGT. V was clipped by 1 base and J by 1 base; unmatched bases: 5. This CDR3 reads CASSEGQGYGNTEAFF. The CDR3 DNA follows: TGTGCCAGCAGTGAAGGACAGGGGTACGGGAACACTGAAGCTTTCTTT.

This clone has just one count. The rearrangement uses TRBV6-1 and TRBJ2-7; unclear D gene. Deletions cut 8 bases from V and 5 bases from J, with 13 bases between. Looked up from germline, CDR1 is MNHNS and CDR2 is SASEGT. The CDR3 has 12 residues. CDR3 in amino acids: CASARHLDEQYF. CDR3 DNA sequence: TGTGCCAGCGCCAGGCATCTGGACGAGCAGTACTTC.

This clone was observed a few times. The CDR3 bases are TGTGCCAGCAGCCGACTAGCGGGAGTGAATGAGCAGTTCTTC. It specifies CASSRLAGVNEQFF. J is TRBJ2-1 and V is TRBV6-4, with TRBD2 matching over 12 bases. Germline V gives CDR1 MRHNA, CDR2 SNTAGT. This CDR3 is 14 amino acids long. V lost 6 bases and J lost 7; bases outside the gene matches: 4.

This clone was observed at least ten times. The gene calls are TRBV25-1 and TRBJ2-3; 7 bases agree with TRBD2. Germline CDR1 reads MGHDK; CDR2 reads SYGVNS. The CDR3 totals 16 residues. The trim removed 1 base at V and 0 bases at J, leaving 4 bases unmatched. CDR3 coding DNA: TGTGCCAGCAGTGAATCGACTAGCACAAGCACAGATACGCAGTATTTT. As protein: CASSESTSTSTDTQYF.

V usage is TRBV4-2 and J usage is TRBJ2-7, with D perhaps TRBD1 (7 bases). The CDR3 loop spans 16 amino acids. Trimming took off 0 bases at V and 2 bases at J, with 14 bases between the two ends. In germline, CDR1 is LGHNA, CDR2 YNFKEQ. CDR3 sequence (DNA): TGTGCCAGCAGCCAAGATCTTGGCGGGACAGCCTACGAGCAGTACTTC. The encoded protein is CASSQDLGGTAYEQYF.

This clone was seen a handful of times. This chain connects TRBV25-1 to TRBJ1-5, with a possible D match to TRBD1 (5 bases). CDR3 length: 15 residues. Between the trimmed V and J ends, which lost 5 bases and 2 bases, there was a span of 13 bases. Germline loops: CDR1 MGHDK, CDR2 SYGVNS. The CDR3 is CASSWGEDGNQPQHF. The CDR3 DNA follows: TGTGCCAGCAGTTGGGGGGAGGACGGCAATCAGCCCCAGCATTTT.

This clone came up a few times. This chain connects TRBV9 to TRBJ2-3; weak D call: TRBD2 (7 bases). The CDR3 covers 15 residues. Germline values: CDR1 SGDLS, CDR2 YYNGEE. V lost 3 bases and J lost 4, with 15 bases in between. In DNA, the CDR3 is TGTGCCAGCAGCGAATACGGGGGGCCGCCAGATACGCAGTATTTT. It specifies CASSEYGGPPDTQYF.

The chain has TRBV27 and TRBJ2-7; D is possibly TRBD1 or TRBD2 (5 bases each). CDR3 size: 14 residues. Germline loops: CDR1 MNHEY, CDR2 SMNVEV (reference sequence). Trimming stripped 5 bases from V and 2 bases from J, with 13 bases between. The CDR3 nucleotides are TGTGCCAGCAGTCGTCACCGGGGCGCCTACGAGCAGTACTTC. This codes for CASSRHRGAYEQYF.

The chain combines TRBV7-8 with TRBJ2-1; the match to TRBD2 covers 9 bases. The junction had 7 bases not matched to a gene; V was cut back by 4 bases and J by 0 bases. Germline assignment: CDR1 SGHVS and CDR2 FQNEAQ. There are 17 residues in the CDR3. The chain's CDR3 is CASSSTSGGSSYNEQFF. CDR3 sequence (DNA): TGTGCCAGCAGCTCGACGAGCGGGGGGAGCTCCTACAATGAGCAGTTCTTC.

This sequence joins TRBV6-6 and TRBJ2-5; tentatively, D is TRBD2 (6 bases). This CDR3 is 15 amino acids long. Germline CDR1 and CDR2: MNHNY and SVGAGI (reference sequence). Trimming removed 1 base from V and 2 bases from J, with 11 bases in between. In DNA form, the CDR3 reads TGTGCCAGCAGTTACTTGGGGGGAATACAAGAGACCCAGTACTTC. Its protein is CASSYLGGIQETQYF.

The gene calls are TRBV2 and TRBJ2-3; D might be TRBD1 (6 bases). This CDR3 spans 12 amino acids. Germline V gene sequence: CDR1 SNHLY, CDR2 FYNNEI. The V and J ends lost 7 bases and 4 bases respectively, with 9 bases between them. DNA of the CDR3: TGTGCCAGCAAGACAGGCCCAGATACGCAGTATTTT. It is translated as CASKTGPDTQYF.